The clone carrying this T cell receptor (beta chain) was counted once. Its target is not known. The sample comes from a study of graft-versus-host responses after intestinal transplantation. Turning to the study itself: Multivisceral, liver-intestinal, or isolated intestinal grafts were transplanted into recipients.

TCRdb's table, derived via immunoSEQ multiplex PCR, lists solely in-frame clones and lacks some. The table lists 30,000 to 40,000 clones, around 94% of them singletons. The CDR3 is 18 residues long. With V trimmed by 2 bases and J by 5 bases, 14 bases remained unmatched. Germline V gives CDR1 MNHNS, CDR2 SASEGT. The sequenced sample was unstimulated CD4+ T cells sorted from spleen or lymph node cells, obtained before transplant. This receptor was obtained from a human donor who was the organ donor for an intestinal transplant. The chain employs TRBV6-1 and TRBJ2-2; TRBD1 matches at 7 bases. The CDR3 DNA reads as TGTGCCAGCAGTGAATGGGCCTTCCGTACAGGGGAAACCGGGGAGCTGTTTTTT. The encoded protein is CASSEWAFRTGETGELFF.